This T cell receptor (beta chain) was documented in a study of monozygotic twins with inflammatory bowel disease. Concerning this clonotype itself: Antigen: not known.

The study, taken as a whole, reports: Repertoires of patients may have been made more variable by differing immunosuppressive treatments. IBD patients share fewer clonotypes with other people than healthy twins do, especially with disease activity.

TCRdb re-called the 5' RACE reads; one entry per CDR3 protein, DNA not given. This table holds 150,000 or so distinct CDR3 sequences. From germline, CDR1 is GTSNPN and CDR2 SVGIG (reference sequence). The CDR3 is made up of 17 amino acids. The V gene is TRBV30, the J gene TRBJ1-4; TCRdb's assignment of TRBD1 cannot be checked, as there is no DNA. The sample comprised blood. This receptor was obtained from a human donor with ulcerative colitis or Crohn's disease, or a healthy co-twin of an affected twin (not recorded which). CDR3 region: CAWSSFMGQVSNEKLFF.